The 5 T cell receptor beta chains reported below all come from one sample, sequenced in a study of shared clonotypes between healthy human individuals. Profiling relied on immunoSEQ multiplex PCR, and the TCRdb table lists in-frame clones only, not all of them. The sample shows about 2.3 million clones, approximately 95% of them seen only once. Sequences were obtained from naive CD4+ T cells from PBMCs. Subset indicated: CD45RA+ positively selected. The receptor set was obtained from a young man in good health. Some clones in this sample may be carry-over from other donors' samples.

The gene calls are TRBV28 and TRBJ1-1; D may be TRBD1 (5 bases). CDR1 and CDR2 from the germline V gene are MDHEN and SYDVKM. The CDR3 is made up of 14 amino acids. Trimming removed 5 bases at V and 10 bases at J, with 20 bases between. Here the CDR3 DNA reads TGTGCCAGCAGTAACAGGTTTGGATCCTCCCTAGCTTTCTTT. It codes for CASSNRFGSSLAFF.

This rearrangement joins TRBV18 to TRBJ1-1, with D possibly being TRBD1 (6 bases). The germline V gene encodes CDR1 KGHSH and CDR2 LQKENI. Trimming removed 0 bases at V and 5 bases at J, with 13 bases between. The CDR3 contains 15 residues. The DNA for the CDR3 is TGTGCCAGCTCACCACCTGCAGGGGAGAGGACTGAAGCTTTCTTT. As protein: CASSPPAGERTEAFF.

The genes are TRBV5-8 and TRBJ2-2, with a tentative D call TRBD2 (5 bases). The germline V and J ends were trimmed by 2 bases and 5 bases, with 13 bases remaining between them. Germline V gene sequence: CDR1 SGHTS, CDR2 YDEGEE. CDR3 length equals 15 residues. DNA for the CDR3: TGTGCCAGCAGCTTTCGAGGGCGAAAGACCGGGGAGCTGTTTTTT. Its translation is CASSFRGRKTGELFF.

CDR3 nucleotides: TGTGCCAGCTCACCCGGGGGAAGGGATCAGCCCCAGCATTTT. It encodes CASSPGGRDQPQHF. This sequence joins TRBV18 and TRBJ1-5, with D perhaps matching TRBD1 (5 bases). The V gene lost 3 bases and the J gene lost 5 bases, with 11 bases spanning the gap. Germline assignment: CDR1 KGHSH and CDR2 LQKENI. The CDR3 runs 14 residues.

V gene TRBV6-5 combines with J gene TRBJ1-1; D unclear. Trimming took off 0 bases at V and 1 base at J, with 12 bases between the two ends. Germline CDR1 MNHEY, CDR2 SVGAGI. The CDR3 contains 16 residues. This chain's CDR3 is CASSYSRRVPNTEAFF. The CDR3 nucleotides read TGTGCCAGCAGTTACTCCCGGAGGGTACCGAACACTGAAGCTTTCTTT.